This T cell receptor beta chain was identified in a study of blood T cell repertoires in COVID-19. The wider study: The cDNA or gDNA used as material had been derived from T cells, B-cell-depleted T cells, or PBMCs.

Generated by immunoSEQ multiplex PCR, the TCRdb table keeps only in-frame clones and is missing some. This repertoire shows about 160,000 clones, 75% to 90% found once; its top ten account for 3.4%. Trimming took off 5 bases at V and 7 bases at J, with 12 bases between the two ends. The CDR3 contains 14 residues. Germline V gene data show CDR1 as MNHEY and CDR2 as SMNVEV (reference sequence). This clonotype originated in a woman in her sixties or seventies who had recovered from COVID-19. The sequenced sample was PBMCs or T cells enriched from blood (not recorded which). The chain joins TRBV27 to TRBJ1-6; D not resolved. CDR3 nucleotide sequence: TGTGCCAGCAGTCCCCGCCCGGGGAATTCACCCCTCCACTTT. Translated: CASSPRPGNSPLHF.